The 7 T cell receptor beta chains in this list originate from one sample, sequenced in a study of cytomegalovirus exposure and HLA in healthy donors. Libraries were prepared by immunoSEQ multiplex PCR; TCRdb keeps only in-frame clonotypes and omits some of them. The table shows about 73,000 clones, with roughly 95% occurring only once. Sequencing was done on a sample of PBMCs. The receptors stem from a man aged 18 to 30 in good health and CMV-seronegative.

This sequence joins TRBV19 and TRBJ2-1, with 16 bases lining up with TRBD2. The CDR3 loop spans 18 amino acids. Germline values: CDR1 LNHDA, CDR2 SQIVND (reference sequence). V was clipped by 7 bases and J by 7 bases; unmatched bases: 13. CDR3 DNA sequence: TGTGCCAGTACCCTCGGGACTAGCGGGGGGGCCAGGGGGAATGAGCAGTTCTTC. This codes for CASTLGTSGGARGNEQFF. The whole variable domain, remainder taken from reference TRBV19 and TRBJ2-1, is DGGITQSPKYLFRKEGQNVTLSCEQNLNHDAMYWYRQDPGQGLRLIYYSQIVNDFQKGDIAEGYSVSREKKESFPLTVTSAQKNPTAFYLCASTLGTSGGARGNEQFFGPGTRLTVL.

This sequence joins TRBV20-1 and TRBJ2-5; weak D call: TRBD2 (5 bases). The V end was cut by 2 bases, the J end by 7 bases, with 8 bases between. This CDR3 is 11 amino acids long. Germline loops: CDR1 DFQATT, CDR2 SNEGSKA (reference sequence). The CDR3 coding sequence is TGCAGTGCTAGACCCGGAGGGACCCAGTACTTC. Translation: CSARPGGTQYF.

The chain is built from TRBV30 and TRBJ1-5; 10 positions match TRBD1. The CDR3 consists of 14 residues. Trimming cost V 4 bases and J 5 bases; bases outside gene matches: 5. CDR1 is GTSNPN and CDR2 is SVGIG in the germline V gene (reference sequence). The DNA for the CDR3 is TGTGCCTGGACCGACGGGACAGGGGATCAGCCCCAGCATTTT. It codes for CAWTDGTGDQPQHF.

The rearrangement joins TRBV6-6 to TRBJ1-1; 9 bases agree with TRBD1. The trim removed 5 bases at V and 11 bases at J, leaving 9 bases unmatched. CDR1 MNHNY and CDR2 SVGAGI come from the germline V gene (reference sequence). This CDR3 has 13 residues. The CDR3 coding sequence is TGTGCCAGCAGTAACAGGGGGCTTGTGGAGGCTTTCTTT. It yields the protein CASSNRGLVEAFF.

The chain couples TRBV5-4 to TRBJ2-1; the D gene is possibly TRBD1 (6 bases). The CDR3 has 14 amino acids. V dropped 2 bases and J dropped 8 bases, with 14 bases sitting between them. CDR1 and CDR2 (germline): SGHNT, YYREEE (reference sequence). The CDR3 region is CASSLARGEDEQFF. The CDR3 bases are TGTGCCAGCAGCTTAGCCAGGGGAGAGGATGAGCAGTTCTTC.

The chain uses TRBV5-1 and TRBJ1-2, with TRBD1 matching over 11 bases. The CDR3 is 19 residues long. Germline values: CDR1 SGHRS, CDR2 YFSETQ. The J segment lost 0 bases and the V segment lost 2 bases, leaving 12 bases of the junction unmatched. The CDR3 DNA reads TGCGCCAGCAGCTTTGGGACCTTGGGACAGGGGGAAGCTAACTATGGCTACACCTTC. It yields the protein CASSFGTLGQGEANYGYTF.

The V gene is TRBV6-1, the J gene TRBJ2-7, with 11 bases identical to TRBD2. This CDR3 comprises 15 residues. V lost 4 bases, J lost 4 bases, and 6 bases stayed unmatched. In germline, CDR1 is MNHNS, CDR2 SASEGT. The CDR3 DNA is TGTGCCAGCAGTGGAGAATTAGCGGGGGGGTACGAGCAGTACTTC. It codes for CASSGELAGGYEQYF.